One sample yielded the 20 T cell receptor beta chains listed below, sequenced in a study of post-analysis software for immune sequencing data (dated by TCRdb to the mid-2010s). Their target antigens are unknown. The study at large found these results: Significantly higher frequencies in patients than in controls were found for roughly 5 TRBV segments, including TRBV5-6, TRBV5-1 and TRBV20-1.

Libraries came from PCR. Instrument used: Illumina HiSeq 2500. To reduce PCR and sequencing biases, unique molecular identifiers were built into the TCR beta cDNA libraries. TCRdb reprocessed the public reads (quality trimming at Q25 with fastp, clone calling with MiXCR) and kept in-frame beta chains. Every entry covers one CDR3 protein and lists the most common genes and DNA from its rows. The sample table records roughly 670,000 distinct CDR3 sequences; around 64% of these occur just once. Jointly, the top ten make up around 11% of the sample. The sequenced sample consisted of blood. All receptors derive from a girl aged 2-10 years with multiple sclerosis.

This clonotype appeared a few times. The chain's CDR3 is CAWSLQGHYGYTF. The DNA for the CDR3 is TGTGCCTGGAGTTTACAGGGCCACTATGGCTACACCTTC. The chain combines TRBV30 with TRBJ1-2; tentatively, D is TRBD1 (6 bases). V gave up 2 bases and J gave up 3 bases, with 10 bases separating them. CDR3 length: 13 residues. Germline V gene data show CDR1 as GTSNPN and CDR2 as SVGIG (reference sequence).

V is TRBV5-1 and J is TRBJ2-5; a weak D match, TRBD2 (6 bases). The CDR3 has 15 amino acids. The germline gives CDR1 SGHRS, CDR2 YFSETQ. V dropped 3 bases and J dropped 5 bases, with 17 bases sitting between them. CDR3 sequence reads: CASSWGDSRRETQYF. The DNA for the CDR3 is TGCGCCAGCAGCTGGGGGGACTCCCGGCGGGAGACCCAGTACTTC.

V gene TRBV5-6 combines with J gene TRBJ1-2; 11 bases line up with TRBD1. In germline, CDR1 is SGHDT, CDR2 YYEEEE. V shed 4 bases and J 4 bases; nucleotides not matched to a gene: 6. The CDR3 is 15 residues long. The CDR3: CASSTGQGASYGYTF. In nucleotides, the CDR3 is TGTGCCAGCAGCACCGGACAGGGGGCAAGCTATGGCTACACCTTC.

The count of this clonotype is one. J is TRBJ2-7 and V is TRBV14; possible D gene TRBD2, 5 bases. The J call is in doubt because the DNA end fits TRBJ2-5 better. The CDR3 runs to 14 residues. Germline CDR1 and CDR2: SGHDN and FVKESK. For the CDR3, the DNA is TGTGCCAGCAGCCAAGGGGGAGACGGTAGGACCCAGTACTTC. This translates into CASSQGGDGRTQYF.

Worth noting for this clonotype: At one end the junction does not follow the germline gene, possibly because of a read error. The chain carries TRBV29-1 and TRBJ2-2, with 11 bases lining up with TRBD1. CDR1 is SQVTM, CDR2 ANQGSEA, per germline. There are 14 residues in the CDR3. The CDR3 region has the DNA TGCAGCGCTGGGACAGGGGGGAACACCGGGGAGCGGTTTTTT. This gives the protein CSAGTGGNTGERFF.

The chain has TRBV4-3 and TRBJ2-7, with TRBD1 identical over 10 bases. CDR1 LGHNA and CDR2 YSLEER come from the germline V gene. The CDR3 covers 19 residues. J lost 4 bases, V lost 3 bases, and 18 bases had no gene match. DNA for the CDR3: TGCGCCAGCAGCCACCCTAAGGGGCAAGGGACAGGGGACCCTTACGAGCAGTACTTC. Amino acids: CASSHPKGQGTGDPYEQYF.

The V call is TRBV29-1, the J call TRBJ2-4, with 10 bases fitting TRBD1. Losses at the gene ends were 0 bases for V and 8 bases for J; bases not matched to a gene: 4. The V gene's germline CDR1 is SQVTM and CDR2 ANQGSEA. The CDR3 loop spans 14 amino acids. The chain's CDR3 is CSVEDLGQGDIQYF. In nucleotides, the CDR3 is TGCAGCGTTGAAGATCTAGGACAGGGGGACATTCAGTACTTC.

As DNA, the CDR3 is TGCGCCAGCAGCCAAGTTGGCAGCCTTAGCTCCTACAATGAGCAGTTCTTC. Amino acid sequence: CASSQVGSLSSYNEQFF. The chain joins TRBV4-1 to TRBJ2-1, with D hard to call. Per germline, CDR1 MGHRA and CDR2 YSYEKL. Trimming shortened V by 1 base and J by 0 bases, and 13 bases separated the two germline ends. This CDR3 spans 17 amino acids.

This rearrangement joins TRBV20-1 to TRBJ2-5; a weak D match, TRBD2 (6 bases). CDR3 length: 13 amino acids. Trimming took off 2 bases at V and 4 bases at J, with 11 bases between the two ends. Germline-derived CDR1 and CDR2 are DFQATT and SNEGSKA (reference sequence). CDR3 amino acids: CSARTSRTETQYF. CDR3 nucleotides: TGCAGTGCTAGAACTAGCAGGACAGAGACCCAGTACTTC.

The V call is TRBV20-1, the J call TRBJ2-1; 8 bases line up with TRBD2. Germline trimming cut 3 bases from V and 8 bases from J; bases unmatched to any gene: 9. The CDR3 contains 14 residues. Germline V gene data show CDR1 as DFQATT and CDR2 as SNEGSKA (reference sequence). The CDR3 sequence is CSASEPGGDDEQFF. In nucleotides, the CDR3 is TGCAGTGCTAGCGAGCCGGGAGGGGACGATGAGCAGTTCTTC.

The rearrangement uses TRBV7-2 and TRBJ2-1; no clear D gene. Trimming cost V 5 bases and J 12 bases, with 14 bases left between them. The CDR3 totals 12 residues. Germline assignment: CDR1 SGHTA and CDR2 FQGNSA. CDR3: CASSRDRFGQFF. CDR3 coding DNA: TGTGCCAGCAGCCGCGACCGGTTCGGGCAGTTCTTC.

The chain is built from TRBV11-2 and TRBJ2-3; no clear D. Germline loops: CDR1 SGHAT, CDR2 FQNNGV. This CDR3 spans 15 amino acids. Trimming stripped 0 bases from V and 3 bases from J, with 10 bases between. Here the CDR3 reads CASSLDKQWTDTQYF. The CDR3 DNA follows: TGTGCCAGCAGCTTAGATAAACAGTGGACAGATACGCAGTATTTT.

CDR3 sequence reads: CASSQEDGSYNEQFF. In nucleotides, the CDR3 is TGCGCCAGCAGCCAAGAAGACGGCAGCTACAATGAGCAGTTCTTC. The J gene is TRBJ2-1, the V gene TRBV4-1, with no clear D. This CDR3 region has 15 residues. Germline CDR1 is MGHRA and CDR2 is YSYEKL. Between the trimmed V and J ends, which lost 0 bases and 3 bases, there was a span of 9 bases.

V usage is TRBV5-6 and J usage is TRBJ2-5; D is possibly TRBD2 (6 bases). The V gene lost 4 bases and the J gene lost 3 bases, with 16 bases spanning the gap. The CDR3 is 15 residues long. Germline V gene sequence: CDR1 SGHDT, CDR2 YYEEEE. DNA for the CDR3: TGTGCCAGCAGCCCGGACGCTGGGGGGAAAGAGACCCAGTACTTC. This codes for CASSPDAGGKETQYF. Variable domain in full (rest from reference TRBV5-6 and TRBJ2-5): DAGVTQSPTHLIKTRGQQVTLRCSPKSGHDTVSWYQQALGQGPQFIFQYYEEEERQRGNFPDRFSGHQFPNYSSELNVNALLLGDSALYLCASSPDAGGKETQYFGPGTRLLVL.

The chain carries TRBV7-2 and TRBJ1-2; no definite D call. The CDR3 runs to 16 residues. CDR1 and CDR2 (germline): SGHTA, FQGNSA. The ends were cut back, 1 base at V and 4 bases at J, with 16 bases in the middle. CDR3 region: CASSLGPREAIYGYTF. The CDR3 region has the DNA TGTGCCAGCAGCTTAGGACCGCGCGAAGCGATCTATGGCTACACCTTC.

DNA of the CDR3: TGCAGTGCTAGTCCCGGAGGGGCAGGGGGGATGGTTGAAGCTTTCTTT. Translated, it gives CSASPGGAGGMVEAFF. The chain couples TRBV20-1 to TRBJ1-1, with TRBD1 matching 7 bases. There are 16 residues in the CDR3. The trim removed 3 bases at V and 7 bases at J, leaving 17 bases unmatched. The germline V gene has CDR1 DFQATT and CDR2 SNEGSKA (reference sequence).

This sequence joins TRBV15 and TRBJ2-1; D gene ambiguous. V shed 0 bases and J shed 8 bases, with 11 bases lying between them. The CDR3 is 14 amino acids. Germline CDR1 reads LNHNV; CDR2 reads YYDKDF (reference sequence). CDR3 loop: CATSRDRAGHEQFF. In DNA form, the CDR3 reads TGTGCCACCAGCAGAGATCGAGCTGGTCATGAGCAGTTCTTC.

This clonotype was detected ten times or more. V and J are TRBV12-3 or TRBV12-4 and TRBJ1-2; D possibly corresponds to TRBD1 (5 bases). V dropped 3 bases and J dropped 2 bases, with 7 bases sitting between them. The CDR3 is 13 residues long. The CDR3 is CASSLRGNYGYTF. Written as DNA, the CDR3 is TGTGCCAGCAGTTTGAGGGGCAACTATGGCTACACCTTC.

This clonotype has a handful of counts. V is TRBV5-6 and J is TRBJ2-7; D possibly corresponds to TRBD1 (6 bases). The end of the DNA fits TRBJ2-5 better, so the J call may be wrong. The CDR3 covers 14 residues. Germline V gene sequence: CDR1 SGHDT, CDR2 YYEEEE. The CDR3 DNA reads as TGTGCCAGCAGCTTGATGGGGGCGCAGGAGACCCAGTACTTC. It translates to CASSLMGAQETQYF.

The chain is built from TRBV5-1 and TRBJ2-7, with TRBD2 matching over 9 bases. J lost 6 bases, V lost 4 bases, and 11 bases had no gene match. The V gene's germline CDR1 is SGHRS and CDR2 YFSETQ. This CDR3 has 15 amino acids. The CDR3 sequence: CASSLFGGRAFEQYF. The CDR3 DNA sequence: TGCGCCAGCAGCCTATTTGGCGGGAGGGCCTTCGAGCAGTACTTC.